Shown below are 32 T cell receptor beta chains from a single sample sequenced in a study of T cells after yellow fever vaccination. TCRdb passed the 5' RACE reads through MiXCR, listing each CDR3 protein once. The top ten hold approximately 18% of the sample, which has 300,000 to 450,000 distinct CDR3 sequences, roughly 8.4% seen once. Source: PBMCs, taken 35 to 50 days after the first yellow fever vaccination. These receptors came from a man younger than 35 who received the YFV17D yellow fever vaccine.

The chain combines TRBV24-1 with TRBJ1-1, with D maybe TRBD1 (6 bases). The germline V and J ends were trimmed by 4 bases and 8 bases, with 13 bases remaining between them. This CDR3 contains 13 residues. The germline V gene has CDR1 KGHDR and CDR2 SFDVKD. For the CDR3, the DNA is TGTGCCACCAGTGACACCCGGACAGCCGAAGCTTTCTTT. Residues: CATSDTRTAEAFF.

The CDR3 is CSARQKSSYNSPLHF. The DNA for the CDR3 is TGCAGTGCCCGGCAGAAAAGCTCCTATAATTCACCCCTCCACTTT. The chain links TRBV20-1 to TRBJ1-6; no definite D call. The CDR3 extends over 15 amino acids. Germline V gene sequence: CDR1 DFQATT, CDR2 SNEGSKA (reference sequence). Trimming removed 6 bases at V and 0 bases at J, with 12 bases between.

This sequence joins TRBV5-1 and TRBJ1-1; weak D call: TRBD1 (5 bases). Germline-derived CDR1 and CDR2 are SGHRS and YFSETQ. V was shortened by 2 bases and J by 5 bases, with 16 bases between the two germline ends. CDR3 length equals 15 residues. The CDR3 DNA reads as TGCGCCAGCAGCTTTGAGCCGGGACGACGAACTGAAGCTTTCTTT. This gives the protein CASSFEPGRRTEAFF.

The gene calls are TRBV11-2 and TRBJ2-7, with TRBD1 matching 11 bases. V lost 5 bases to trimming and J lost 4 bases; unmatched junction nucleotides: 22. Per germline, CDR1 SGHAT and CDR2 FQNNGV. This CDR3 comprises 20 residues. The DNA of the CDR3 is TGTGCCAGCAGCGCCAGGACAGGGGGCGGGTTCATTACGGACCATTACGAGCAGTACTTC. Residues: CASSARTGGGFITDHYEQYF.

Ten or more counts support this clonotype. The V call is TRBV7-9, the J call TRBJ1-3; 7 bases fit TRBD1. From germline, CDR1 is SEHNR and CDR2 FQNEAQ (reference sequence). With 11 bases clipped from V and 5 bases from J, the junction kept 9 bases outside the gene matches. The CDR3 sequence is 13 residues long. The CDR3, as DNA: TGTGCCCTAGGCCGGACAGGACGAAACACCATATATTTT. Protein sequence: CALGRTGRNTIYF.

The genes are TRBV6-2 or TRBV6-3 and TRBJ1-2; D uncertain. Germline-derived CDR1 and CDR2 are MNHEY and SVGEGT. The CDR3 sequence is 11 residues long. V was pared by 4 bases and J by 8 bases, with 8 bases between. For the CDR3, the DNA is TGTGCCAGCAGTTGGGCGAGGGGCTACACCTTC. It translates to CASSWARGYTF.

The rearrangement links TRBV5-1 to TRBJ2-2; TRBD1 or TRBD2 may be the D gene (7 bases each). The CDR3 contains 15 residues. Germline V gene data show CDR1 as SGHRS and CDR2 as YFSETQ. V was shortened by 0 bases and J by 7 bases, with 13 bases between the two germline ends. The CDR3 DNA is TGCGCCAGCAGCTTGGTAGAGCGGGACAGCGGGGAGCTGTTTTTT. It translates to CASSLVERDSGELFF.

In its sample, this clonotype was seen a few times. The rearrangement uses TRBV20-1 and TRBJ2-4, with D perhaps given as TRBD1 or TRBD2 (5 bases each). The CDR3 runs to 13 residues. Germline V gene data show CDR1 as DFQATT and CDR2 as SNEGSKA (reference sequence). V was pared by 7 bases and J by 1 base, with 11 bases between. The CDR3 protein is CSGGLGAKNIQYF. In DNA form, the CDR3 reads TGCAGTGGGGGGTTAGGGGCCAAAAACATTCAGTACTTC.

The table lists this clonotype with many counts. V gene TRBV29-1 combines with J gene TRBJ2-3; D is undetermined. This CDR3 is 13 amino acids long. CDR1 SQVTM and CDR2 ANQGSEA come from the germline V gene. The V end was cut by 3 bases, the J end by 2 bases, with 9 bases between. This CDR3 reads CSVDYSYTDTQYF. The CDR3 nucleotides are TGCAGCGTTGACTACAGCTACACAGATACGCAGTATTTT.

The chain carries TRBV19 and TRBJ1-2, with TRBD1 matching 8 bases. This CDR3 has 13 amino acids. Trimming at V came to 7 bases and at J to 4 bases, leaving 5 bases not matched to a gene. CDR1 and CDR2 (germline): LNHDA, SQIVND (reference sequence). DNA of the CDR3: TGTGCCAGTACCAGCGGACAGGGCTATGGCTACACCTTC. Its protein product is CASTSGQGYGYTF.

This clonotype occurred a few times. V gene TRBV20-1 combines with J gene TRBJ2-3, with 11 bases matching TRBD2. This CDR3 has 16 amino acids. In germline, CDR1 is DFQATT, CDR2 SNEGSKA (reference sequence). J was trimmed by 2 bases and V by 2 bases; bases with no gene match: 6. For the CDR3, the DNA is TGCAGTGCTAGACTGGGGACTAGCGGATTCACAGATACGCAGTATTTT. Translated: CSARLGTSGFTDTQYF.

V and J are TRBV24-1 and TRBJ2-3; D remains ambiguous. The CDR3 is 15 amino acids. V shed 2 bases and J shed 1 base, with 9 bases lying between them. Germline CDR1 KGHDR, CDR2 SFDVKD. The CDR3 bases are TGTGCCACCAGTGATTGGCAGCTGGGCACAGATACGCAGTATTTT. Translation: CATSDWQLGTDTQYF.

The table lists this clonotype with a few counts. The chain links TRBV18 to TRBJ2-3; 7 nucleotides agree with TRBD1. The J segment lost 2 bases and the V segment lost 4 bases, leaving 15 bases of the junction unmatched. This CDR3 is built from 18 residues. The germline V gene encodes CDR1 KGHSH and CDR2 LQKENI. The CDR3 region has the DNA TGTGCCAGCTCACTTTCCCGACAGGGCAACATCGTCACAGATACGCAGTATTTT. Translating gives CASSLSRQGNIVTDTQYF.

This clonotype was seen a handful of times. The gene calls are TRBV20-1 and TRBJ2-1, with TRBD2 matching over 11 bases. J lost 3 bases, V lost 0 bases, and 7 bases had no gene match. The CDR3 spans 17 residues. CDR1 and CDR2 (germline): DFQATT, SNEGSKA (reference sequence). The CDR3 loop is CSARDLTSGAFYNEQFF. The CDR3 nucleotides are TGCAGTGCTAGAGATCTGACTAGCGGGGCATTCTACAATGAGCAGTTCTTC.

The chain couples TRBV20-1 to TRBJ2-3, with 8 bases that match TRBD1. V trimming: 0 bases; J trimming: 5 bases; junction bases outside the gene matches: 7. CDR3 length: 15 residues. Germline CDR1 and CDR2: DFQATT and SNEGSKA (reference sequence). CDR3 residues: CSARDPRGRGDTQYF. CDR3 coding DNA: TGCAGTGCTAGAGACCCCAGGGGGCGCGGAGATACGCAGTATTTT.

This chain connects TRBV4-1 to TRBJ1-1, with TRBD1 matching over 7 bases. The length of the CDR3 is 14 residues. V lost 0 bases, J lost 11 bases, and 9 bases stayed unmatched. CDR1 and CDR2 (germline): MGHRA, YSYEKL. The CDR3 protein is CASSQDPLTGMAFF. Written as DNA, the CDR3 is TGCGCCAGCAGCCAAGACCCTTTGACAGGGATGGCTTTCTTT.

This CDR3 is CASSLDRSGNTIYF. CDR3 DNA: TGTGCCAGCTCCCTCGACAGATCTGGAAACACCATATATTTT. V is TRBV18 and J is TRBJ1-3; perhaps TRBD1 as D (5 bases). CDR1 and CDR2 from the germline V gene are KGHSH and LQKENI. The V and J ends lost 6 bases and 1 base respectively, with 10 bases between them. The CDR3 runs 14 residues.

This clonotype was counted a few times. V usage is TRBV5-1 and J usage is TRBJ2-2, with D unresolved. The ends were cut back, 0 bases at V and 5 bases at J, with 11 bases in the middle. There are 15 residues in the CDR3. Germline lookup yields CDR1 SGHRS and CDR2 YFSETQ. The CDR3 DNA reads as TGCGCCAGCAGCTTGGCCCCTGGGGTTACCGGGGAGCTGTTTTTT. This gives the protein CASSLAPGVTGELFF.

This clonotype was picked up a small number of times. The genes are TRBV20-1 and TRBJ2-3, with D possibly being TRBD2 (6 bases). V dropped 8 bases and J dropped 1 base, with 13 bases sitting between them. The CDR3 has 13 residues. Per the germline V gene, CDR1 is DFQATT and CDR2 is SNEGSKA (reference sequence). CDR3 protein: CSPRGMGTDTQYF. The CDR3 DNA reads TGCAGTCCACGGGGGATGGGCACAGATACGCAGTATTTT.

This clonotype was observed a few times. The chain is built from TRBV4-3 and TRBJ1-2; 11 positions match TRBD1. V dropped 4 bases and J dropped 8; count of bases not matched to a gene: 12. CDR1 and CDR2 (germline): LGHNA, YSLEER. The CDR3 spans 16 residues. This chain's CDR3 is CASSLGIGQGAEGYTF. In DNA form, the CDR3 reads TGCGCCAGCAGCCTTGGGATTGGACAGGGGGCGGAGGGCTACACCTTC.

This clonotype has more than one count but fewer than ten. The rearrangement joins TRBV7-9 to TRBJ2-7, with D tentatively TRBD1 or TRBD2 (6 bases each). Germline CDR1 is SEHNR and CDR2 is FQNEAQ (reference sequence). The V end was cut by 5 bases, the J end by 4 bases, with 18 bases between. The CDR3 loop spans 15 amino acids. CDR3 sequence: CASSRRDIPPYEQYF. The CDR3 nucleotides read TGTGCCAGCAGCCGGCGGGACATACCGCCTTACGAGCAGTACTTC.

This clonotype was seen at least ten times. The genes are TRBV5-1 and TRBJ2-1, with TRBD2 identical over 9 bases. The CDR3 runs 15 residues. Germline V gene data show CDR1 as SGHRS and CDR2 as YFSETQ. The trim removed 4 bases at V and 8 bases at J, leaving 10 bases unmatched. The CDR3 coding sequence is TGCGCCAGCAGCCAAAGGGCGGGGGGGCCTGATGAGCAGTTCTTC. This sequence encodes CASSQRAGGPDEQFF.

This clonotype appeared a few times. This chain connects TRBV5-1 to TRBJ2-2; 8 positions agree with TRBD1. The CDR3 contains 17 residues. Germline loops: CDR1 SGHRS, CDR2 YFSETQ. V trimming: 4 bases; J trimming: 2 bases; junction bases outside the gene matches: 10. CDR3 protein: CASSPRGQALNTGELFF. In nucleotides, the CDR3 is TGCGCCAGCAGCCCGAGGGGACAGGCGCTAAACACCGGGGAGCTGTTTTTT.

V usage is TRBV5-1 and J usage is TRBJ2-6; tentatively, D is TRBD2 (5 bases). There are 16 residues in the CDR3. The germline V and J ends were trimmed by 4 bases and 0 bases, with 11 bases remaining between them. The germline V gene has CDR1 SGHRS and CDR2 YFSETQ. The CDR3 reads CASSPGSFSGANVLTF. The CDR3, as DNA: TGCGCCAGCAGCCCGGGAAGTTTCTCTGGGGCCAACGTCCTGACTTTC.

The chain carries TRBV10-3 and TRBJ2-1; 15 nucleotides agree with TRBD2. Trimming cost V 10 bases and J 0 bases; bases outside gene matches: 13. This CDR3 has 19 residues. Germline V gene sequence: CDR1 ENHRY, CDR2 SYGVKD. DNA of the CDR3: TGTGCCACCCGACTGACAGGACTAGCGGGGGGGACCTCCTACAATGAGCAGTTCTTC. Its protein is CATRLTGLAGGTSYNEQFF.

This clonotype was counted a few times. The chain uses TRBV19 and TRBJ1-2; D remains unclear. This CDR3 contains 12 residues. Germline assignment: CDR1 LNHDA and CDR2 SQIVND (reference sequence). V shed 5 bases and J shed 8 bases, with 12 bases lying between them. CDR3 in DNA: TGTGCCAGTAGTCTGACATTCCGGGGCTACACCTTC. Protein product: CASSLTFRGYTF.

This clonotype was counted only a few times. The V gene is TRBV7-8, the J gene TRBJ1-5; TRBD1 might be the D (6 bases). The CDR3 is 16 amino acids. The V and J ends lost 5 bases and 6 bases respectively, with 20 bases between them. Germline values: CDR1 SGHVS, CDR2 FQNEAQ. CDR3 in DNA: TGTGCCAGCAGCCCCGTCGGGGGGGCGATCGGTCAGCCCCAGCATTTT. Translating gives CASSPVGGAIGQPQHF.

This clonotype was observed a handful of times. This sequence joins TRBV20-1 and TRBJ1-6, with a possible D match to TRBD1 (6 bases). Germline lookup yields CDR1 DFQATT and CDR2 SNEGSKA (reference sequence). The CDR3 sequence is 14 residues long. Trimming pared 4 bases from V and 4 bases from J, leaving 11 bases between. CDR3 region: CSAKVGQYNSPLHF. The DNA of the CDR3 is TGCAGTGCTAAGGTTGGACAGTATAATTCACCCCTCCACTTT.

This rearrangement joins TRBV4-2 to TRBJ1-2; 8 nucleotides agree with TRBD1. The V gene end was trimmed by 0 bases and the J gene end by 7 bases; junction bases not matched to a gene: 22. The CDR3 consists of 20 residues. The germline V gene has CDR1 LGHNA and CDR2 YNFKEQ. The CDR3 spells CASSQDRVNVRAGGTRGYTF. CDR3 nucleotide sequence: TGTGCCAGCAGCCAAGATCGAGTCAACGTGAGGGCAGGGGGCACTCGTGGCTACACCTTC.

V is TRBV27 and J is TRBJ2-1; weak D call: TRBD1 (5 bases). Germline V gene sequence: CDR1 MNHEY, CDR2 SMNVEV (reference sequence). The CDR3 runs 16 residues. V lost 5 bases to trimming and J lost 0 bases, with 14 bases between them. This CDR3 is CASSRPGAISYNEQFF. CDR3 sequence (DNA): TGTGCCAGCAGTCGCCCTGGGGCAATCTCCTACAATGAGCAGTTCTTC.

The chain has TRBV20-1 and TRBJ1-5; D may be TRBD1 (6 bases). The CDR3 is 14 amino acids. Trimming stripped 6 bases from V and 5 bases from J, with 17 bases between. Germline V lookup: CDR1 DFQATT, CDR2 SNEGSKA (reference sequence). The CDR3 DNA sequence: TGCAGTGCCCCTAAGGGGGGCGCGTATCAGCCCCAGCATTTT. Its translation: CSAPKGGAYQPQHF.

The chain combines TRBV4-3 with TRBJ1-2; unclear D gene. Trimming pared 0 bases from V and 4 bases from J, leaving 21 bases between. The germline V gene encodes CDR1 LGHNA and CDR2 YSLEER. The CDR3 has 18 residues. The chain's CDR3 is CASSQDGVSWGKSYGYTF. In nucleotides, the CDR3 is TGCGCCAGCAGCCAAGACGGGGTATCTTGGGGAAAATCCTATGGCTACACCTTC.